This is a list of T cell receptor beta chains from one sample in a study of blood T cell repertoires in COVID-19. The table came from immunoSEQ multiplex PCR; TCRdb's copy has only in-frame clones and leaves some out. The data show under 300,000 clones, approximately 86% seen once. The sample taken for sequencing was peripheral blood. These receptors all come from a woman in her seventies with COVID-19, enrolled during active disease. CDR3s include the opening cysteine and the closing phenylalanine or tryptophan.

v_call: TRBV18
cdr3_length: 13
cdr3_aa: CASSGETGGEQYF

v_call: TRBV28
cdr3_length: 17
cdr3_aa: CASSLSSGGLNTGELFF

v_call: TRBV12-3/TRBV12-4
cdr3_length: 13
cdr3_aa: CASSPQGGQPQHF

v_call: TRBV3-1/TRBV3-2
cdr3_length: 15
cdr3_aa: CASSPWGAGKNIQYF

v_call: TRBV27
cdr3_length: 15
cdr3_aa: CASSSFGGGTYEQYF

v_call: TRBV6-5
cdr3_length: 12
cdr3_aa: CASEDRGGGYTF

v_call: TRBV6-5
cdr3_length: 13
cdr3_aa: CASSSGTVGPQHF

v_call: TRBV7-9
cdr3_length: 13
cdr3_aa: CASSLTGALEAFF

v_call: TRBV7-2
cdr3_length: 15
cdr3_aa: CASSLDPGPNYGYTF

v_call: TRBV6-1
cdr3_length: 19
cdr3_aa: CASSEVLPGQGTGANVLTF

v_call: TRBV12-3/TRBV12-4
cdr3_length: 12
cdr3_aa: CASKAGGWGYTF

v_call: TRBV5-1
cdr3_length: 13
cdr3_aa: CASSLEGHQPQHF

v_call: TRBV6-2/TRBV6-3
cdr3_length: 12
cdr3_aa: CASSYSNLEQYF

v_call: TRBV7-2
cdr3_length: 15
cdr3_aa: CASSLIVRFTDTQYF

v_call: TRBV7-3
cdr3_length: 14
cdr3_aa: CASSSSGLGYEQYF

v_call: TRBV5-6
cdr3_length: 15
cdr3_aa: CASRSGQSNTGELFF

v_call: TRBV6-5
cdr3_length: 12
cdr3_aa: CASSYSGDEQYF

v_call: TRBV18
cdr3_length: 14
cdr3_aa: CASSPGTGTYEQYF

v_call: TRBV29-1
cdr3_length: 15
cdr3_aa: CSSGIGDRGQNEQFF

v_call: TRBV23-1
cdr3_length: 15
cdr3_aa: CASSQSNRGVYGYTF

v_call: TRBV5-1
cdr3_length: 14
cdr3_aa: CASSLGGDNSPLHF

v_call: TRBV10-2
cdr3_length: 15
cdr3_aa: CASSQGDRGNTEAFF

v_call: TRBV2
cdr3_length: 12
cdr3_aa: CASSPQGYEQYF

v_call: TRBV19
cdr3_length: 14
cdr3_aa: CASSPWHSYNEQFF

v_call: TRBV28
cdr3_length: 14
cdr3_aa: CASSPGGPGNTIYF